Following are 22 T cell receptor beta chains from one sample sequenced in a study of CD8+CD57+ T cells in acquired aplastic anemia. The sequenced patients had an expansion of CD8+CD57+ cells seen by flow cytometry. Genomic DNA was employed as the template in profiling TCR beta VDJ and CDR3. TCRdb independently ran MiXCR on the reads; one entry per CDR3 protein. The sample holds about 260,000 distinct CDR3 sequences, roughly 80% seen once. The specimen sequenced was sorted CD4+, CD8+, or CD8+CD57+ T cells (not recorded which) from PBMCs. The receptors here all came from a human donor with aplastic anemia.

A word on this clonotype: The junction does not match germline at one end; this may be a read error. The rearrangement uses TRBV7-8 and TRBJ2-3, with D hard to call. The length of the CDR3 is 14 residues. Germline V gene data show CDR1 as SGHVS and CDR2 as FQNEAQ. For the CDR3, the DNA is TGTGCCAGCAGCTTTGCAAGAGGTCGCGATACGCATGAGTTT. Encoded protein: CASSFARGRDTHEF.

This rearrangement joins TRBV15 to TRBJ2-7; no clear D. Trimming cost V 2 bases and J 10 bases, with 18 bases left between them. The CDR3 has 14 residues. Germline V gene lookup returns CDR1 LNHNV and CDR2 YYDKDF (reference sequence). The CDR3 loop reads CATSRTSEPYAQYF. The DNA for the CDR3 is TGTGCCACCAGCAGAACCAGCGAGCCCTACGCCCAGTACTTC.

The chain recombines TRBV11-2 with TRBJ2-5, with TRBD2 matching 7 bases. The CDR3 has 15 residues. With V trimmed by 2 bases and J by 2 bases, 5 bases remained unmatched. The germline gives CDR1 SGHAT, CDR2 FQNNGV. The CDR3 nucleotides are TGTGCCAGCAGCTTACAGGCTAGCGGACAAGAGACCCAGTACTTC. This gives the protein CASSLQASGQETQYF.

By sample share, this clonotype is medium-sized. The genes are TRBV19 and TRBJ2-1; TRBD2 aligns across 10 bases. V lost 3 bases, J lost 9 bases, and 5 bases stayed unmatched. The CDR3 loop spans 14 amino acids. Germline CDR1 is LNHDA and CDR2 is SQIVND (reference sequence). The CDR3 DNA reads as TGTGCCAGTAGTATCACTAGCGGGATTACTGAGCAGTTCTTC. Its translation is CASSITSGITEQFF.

A note on this clonotype: The junction and the germline gene differ at one end; a read error may be behind it. This chain connects TRBV4-1 to TRBJ1-4; no firm D call. Germline CDR1 reads MGHRA; CDR2 reads YSYEKL. The CDR3 is 13 residues long. CDR3 residues: CASNINREEKLFF. CDR3 bases: TGTGCCAGCAATATAAACCGTGAGGAAAAACTGTTTTTT.

This chain uses TRBV19 with TRBJ2-1, with 9 bases matching TRBD2. V trimming: 1 base; J trimming: 12 bases; junction bases outside the gene matches: 13. The CDR3 spans 16 residues. Germline lookup yields CDR1 LNHDA and CDR2 SQIVND (reference sequence). CDR3 coding DNA: TGTGCCAGTAGTATAGTAGGCGGGAGGGTAGGAGATACGCAGTTCTTC. Translated: CASSIVGGRVGDTQFF.

The V gene is TRBV20-1, the J gene TRBJ1-1; 9 bases match TRBD1. With V trimmed by 2 bases and J by 2 bases, 12 bases remained unmatched. The CDR3 runs to 17 residues. Germline loops: CDR1 DFQATT, CDR2 SNEGSKA (reference sequence). The DNA for the CDR3 is TGCAGTGCTAGACGGACACAGGGGGCGTCTGGAAACACTGAAGCTTTCTTT. This sequence encodes CSARRTQGASGNTEAFF.

Concerning this clonotype itself: At one boundary the junction diverges from the germline segment, which might be a read error. The chain is built from TRBV7-2 and TRBJ2-6; D is perhaps TRBD2 (6 bases). The CDR3 has 17 residues. CDR1 and CDR2 from the germline V gene are SGHTA and FQGNSA. The CDR3 DNA reads TGTGCCAGCAGCTTAGGGGGGGTCCCCTATGGGGCCAATGTCCTGACTTTC. It translates to CASSLGGVPYGANVLTF.

Of note for this clonotype: The CDR3 ends on some other residue instead of the conserved phenylalanine or tryptophan, so this is likely a read error. The DNA is left out, because the CDR3 cannot be placed on it with certainty; the CDR3 is given as TCRdb lists it. This chain connects TRBV7-8 to TRBJ2-1; the tabulated D call, TRBD2, remains unverified against the DNA. Germline V gives CDR1 SGHVS, CDR2 FQNEAQ. From its first to its last residue, the CDR3 has 13 amino acids. The CDR3 spells CASSFGGSPDQQY.

The V call is TRBV18, the J call TRBJ1-4; a weak D match, TRBD1 (5 bases). The CDR3 consists of 16 residues. The germline V gene has CDR1 KGHSH and CDR2 LQKENI. Trimming left V 3 bases short and J 0 bases short, with 11 bases between. CDR3 in amino acids: CASSPTEGATNEKLFF. For the CDR3, the DNA is TGTGCCAGCTCACCCACCGAAGGGGCAACTAATGAAAAACTGTTTTTT. The complete variable domain, with remaining parts taken from reference TRBV18 and TRBJ1-4, reads NAGVMQNPRHLVRRRGQEARLRCSPMKGHSHVYWYRQLPEEGLKFMVYLQKENIIDESGMPKERFSAEFPKEGPSILRIQQVVRGDSAAYFCASSPTEGATNEKLFFGSGTQLSVL.

With regard to this clonotype: This may come from a read error, since a much larger clone is one base off. This rearrangement joins TRBV11-2 to TRBJ2-7; 8 nucleotides align to TRBD2. V lost 3 bases to trimming and J lost 1 base; unmatched junction nucleotides: 14. CDR1 is SGHAT and CDR2 is FQNNGV in the germline V gene. This CDR3 comprises 18 residues. DNA for the CDR3: TGTGCCAGCAGCTTTGCGGGAGGTCGGACAGCCCTTTCCTACGAGCAGTACGTC. This sequence encodes CASSFAGGRTALSYEQYV.

The genes are TRBV15 and TRBJ2-5; no clear D gene. Germline CDR1 and CDR2: LNHNV and YYDKDF (reference sequence). Trimming took off 3 bases at V and 3 bases at J, with 11 bases between the two ends. The CDR3 runs 14 residues. CDR3 DNA sequence: TGTGCCACCAGCAGGGGCCCTGATGAAGAGACCCAGTACTTC. It specifies CATSRGPDEETQYF.

This chain uses TRBV5-5 with TRBJ2-7, with 8 bases identical to TRBD1. This CDR3 has 13 amino acids. CDR1 is SGHKS and CDR2 is YYEKEE in the germline V gene (reference sequence). Losses at the gene ends were 6 bases for V and 6 bases for J; bases not matched to a gene: 8. The CDR3 sequence: CASTPGGRVEQYV. For the CDR3, the DNA is TGTGCCAGCACCCCAGGGGGCCGGGTCGAGCAGTACGTC.

The chain employs TRBV7-2 and TRBJ2-6; D is perhaps TRBD2 (6 bases). The CDR3 is made up of 17 amino acids. The V end lost 1 base, the J end lost 10 bases, and 20 bases lay between the germline ends. Germline V CDR1 and CDR2: SGHTA, FQGNSA. The CDR3: CASSLGGVPAAENVLTF. The DNA of the CDR3 is TGTGCCAGCAGCTTAGGGGGGGTCCCCGCTGCGGAGAACGTCCTGACTTTC.

In this sample, this clonotype turned up once. The chain couples TRBV6-2 or TRBV6-3 to TRBJ2-2; D is unclear. Deletions cut 5 bases from V and 17 bases from J, with 9 bases between. The germline gives CDR1 MNHEY, CDR2 SVGEGT. The CDR3 runs to 9 residues. CDR3 region: CASSPPPFF. The DNA of the CDR3 is TGTGCCAGCAGTCCGCCACCATTTTTT.

Concerning this clonotype: The missing conserved phenylalanine or tryptophan at the end of this CDR3 makes a read error likely. The limits of the CDR3 on the DNA are not certain, so only TCRdb's listed CDR3 is given. The chain combines TRBV7-8 with TRBJ1-2; TRBD1, the D gene given by the table, was not confirmed from the DNA. Germline assignment: CDR1 SGHVS and CDR2 FQNEAQ. Ends included, the CDR3 has 13 residues. The CDR3 loop is CASSLGQGDGRTT.

On this clonotype: A junction end diverges from the germline sequence, so it may reflect a read error. This chain connects TRBV7-3 to TRBJ2-3; no clear D. The CDR3 loop spans 14 amino acids. Per the germline V gene, CDR1 is SGHTA and CDR2 is FQGTGA. CDR3 coding DNA: TGTGCCAGCAGCTTAAATCCTCAAGAGACCCAGTACTTCTTC. It codes for CASSLNPQETQYFF.

The chain recombines TRBV7-8 with TRBJ1-6; D gene uncertain. The germline gives CDR1 SGHVS, CDR2 FQNEAQ. CDR3 length: 16 amino acids. V lost 3 bases and J 14 bases, leaving 23 bases between the germline ends. The CDR3 nucleotides read TGTGCCAGCAGCTTTCATCCCGCCTCCTCAGCCTTTTCCCTCCACTTT. It is translated as CASSFHPASSAFSLHF.

The chain employs TRBV3-1 and TRBJ2-3; D is undetermined. The CDR3 is 12 residues long. CDR1 is LGHDT and CDR2 is YNNKEL in the germline V gene (reference sequence). V was shortened by 0 bases and J by 7 bases, with 5 bases between the two germline ends. The CDR3 DNA sequence: TGTGCCAGCAGCCAAGAGGGATATACGCAGTATTTT. This codes for CASSQEGYTQYF.

V usage is TRBV20-1 and J usage is TRBJ2-1; D unclear. Trimming removed 4 bases at V and 12 bases at J, with 19 bases between. Germline loops: CDR1 DFQATT, CDR2 SNEGSKA (reference sequence). The CDR3 spans 13 residues. Written as DNA, the CDR3 is TGCAGTGCTACCCACGAGCATAGCTCCTGGCAGTTCTTC. It specifies CSATHEHSSWQFF.

Notes on this clonotype: The conserved phenylalanine or tryptophan is not found at the CDR3 terminus, so this likely reflects a read error. The chain recombines TRBV7-8 with TRBJ2-6; TRBD2 matches 7 bases. This CDR3 is 17 amino acids long. Germline CDR1 is SGHVS and CDR2 is FQNEAQ. The CDR3 bases are TGTGCCAGCAGCCTAGGGAGGGTCCCCTATACGCCCAATGTCCTGACTCTC. Protein: CASSLGRVPYTPNVLTL.

A word on this clonotype: Since the CDR3 does not end with the conserved phenylalanine or tryptophan, this likely comes from a read error. The DNA is left out, because the CDR3 cannot be placed on it with certainty; the CDR3 is given as TCRdb lists it. The rearrangement uses TRBV6-4 and TRBJ1-6; the table names TRBD1, a call not compared with the DNA. The CDR3 is 9 amino acids long, termini counted. The germline V gene encodes CDR1 MRHNA and CDR2 SNTAGT. The CDR3: CASSDSSTG.